This T cell receptor (beta chain) was retrieved from a study of post-analysis software for immune sequencing data. As for the study in general: Disease trajectories encompassed relapsing-remitting, secondary progressive and progressive-relapsing multiple sclerosis.

Germline CDR1 is SGHDT and CDR2 is YYEEEE. The CDR3 loop spans 15 amino acids. V lost 2 bases to trimming and J lost 2 bases, with 11 bases between them. Overall study results and limits: Included in a set of roughly five TRBV segments more frequent in patients than controls were TRBV5-6, TRBV5-1 and TRBV20-1. Compared against controls, patients with multiple sclerosis displayed significantly lower normalized Chao1 diversity.

This clonotype was seen more than once but under ten times. Its antigen remains unidentified. Unique molecular identifiers were built into the TCR beta cDNA libraries. The authors obtained 500,000 to 600,000 cDNA molecules from roughly 1 to 10 million T cells. TCRdb reprocessed the PCR reads via MiXCR and lists one record per CDR3 protein. This repertoire shows a few hundred thousand distinct CDR3 sequences, 30% to 40% found once; its top ten account for about 5.6%. This chain uses TRBV5-6 with TRBJ2-1; no clear D. Sequencing was done on a sample of blood. The clonotype originates from a girl under 18 with multiple sclerosis. CDR3 coding DNA: TGTGCCAGCAGCTTAAGTCCTGGGACCTACAATGAGCAGTTCTTC. Its protein is CASSLSPGTYNEQFF.